This entry lists 4 T cell receptor beta chains sequenced from one sample in a study of CD8+CD57+ T cells in acquired aplastic anemia (dated by TCRdb to 2016 to 2018). TCRdb lists the instrument as Illumina HiSeq 2000. Profiling of TCR beta VDJ combinations and CDR3 sequences used genomic DNA as the template. The raw public reads went through TCRdb reprocessing: fastp at Q25, MiXCR clone calling, in-frame beta chains kept. One record per CDR3 amino acid sequence lists the most common genes and DNA. The sample table contains fewer than 250,000 distinct CDR3 sequences; only one count was recorded for around half of them. Approximately 8% of the sample rests with the top ten. Flow cytometry had shown CD8+CD57+ cell expansion in the patients selected for sequencing. Sequencing used sorted CD4+, CD8+, or CD8+CD57+ T cells (not recorded which) from PBMCs. The receptors come from a human donor with aplastic anemia.

This clonotype was seen a single time. The CDR3 reads CASSVISTVAGAGELFF. The CDR3 region has the DNA TGTGCCAGCAGCGTGATAAGTACGGTAGCGGGGGCCGGGGAGCTGTTTTTT. This chain uses TRBV7-9 with TRBJ2-2; 9 bases align to TRBD2. CDR3 length: 17 amino acids. J lost 6 bases, V lost 5 bases, and 13 bases had no gene match. Germline CDR1 reads SEHNR; CDR2 reads FQNEAQ (reference sequence).

The rearrangement joins TRBV9 to TRBJ2-5; D is uncertain. Trimming pared 0 bases from V and 1 base from J, leaving 4 bases between. This CDR3 is built from 13 residues. The germline CDR1 and CDR2 sequences are SGDLS and YYNGEE. The DNA of the CDR3 is TGTGCCAGCAGCGTAGCAACCCAAGAGACCCAGTACTTC. It is translated as CASSVATQETQYF.

This clonotype was observed a few times. A much bigger clone sits one base away, suggesting this may be a read error. The CDR3 is CASSSGRRNEQFF. DNA of the CDR3: TGTGCCAGCAGCTCGGGACGGAGGAATGAGCAGTTCTTC. The V and J genes are TRBV7-9 and TRBJ2-1; tentatively, D is TRBD1 or TRBD2 (5 bases each). Germline CDR1 reads SEHNR; CDR2 reads FQNEAQ (reference sequence). Trimming removed 4 bases at V and 7 bases at J, with 11 bases between. This CDR3 contains 13 residues.

The chain couples TRBV10-3 to TRBJ1-2; D may be TRBD1 (5 bases). In germline, CDR1 is ENHRY, CDR2 SYGVKD. The CDR3 runs 13 residues. V was clipped by 0 bases and J by 5 bases, with 7 bases between them. The CDR3, as DNA: TGTGCCATCAGTGAGTCCAGGGAATATGGCTACACCTTC. Residues: CAISESREYGYTF.